This TCR beta chain is from a study of Tregs in tolerant kidney transplant recipients. Study outcomes and limitations: No direct test of biological reproducibility was done here. Changing PCR primers prevented nucleotide comparison between some patients' samples.

Method: immunoSEQ multiplex PCR; TCRdb's copy keeps in-frame clones and lacks some. In the table there are tens of thousands of clones, approximately 90% of which are singletons. CDR1 LNHDA and CDR2 SQIVND come from the germline V gene (reference sequence). The CDR3 length is 13 residues. With V trimmed by 10 bases and J by 3 bases, 5 bases remained unmatched. As to this clone: The antigen is undetermined.

Related graft donors supplied nonmyeloablative bone marrow transplants, and mixed chimerism was transient. The receptor was derived from a human patient who received a combined kidney and bone marrow transplant. These T cells may partly come from the graft donor. The sample was CD8+ T cells from blood (PBMCs), taken 24 months after the transplant. The J gene is TRBJ2-3, the V gene TRBV19, with 9 bases identical to TRBD2. The CDR3 DNA reads as TGTGCCACAGTAGCGGGAGCTACAGATACGCAGTATTTT. Its translation: CATVAGATDTQYF. Variable domain in full (rest from reference TRBV19 and TRBJ2-3): DGGITQSPKYLFRKEGQNVTLSCEQNLNHDAMYWYRQDPGQGLRLIYYSQIVNDFQKGDIAEGYSVSREKKESFPLTVTSAQKNPTAFYLCATVAGATDTQYFGPGTRLTVL.